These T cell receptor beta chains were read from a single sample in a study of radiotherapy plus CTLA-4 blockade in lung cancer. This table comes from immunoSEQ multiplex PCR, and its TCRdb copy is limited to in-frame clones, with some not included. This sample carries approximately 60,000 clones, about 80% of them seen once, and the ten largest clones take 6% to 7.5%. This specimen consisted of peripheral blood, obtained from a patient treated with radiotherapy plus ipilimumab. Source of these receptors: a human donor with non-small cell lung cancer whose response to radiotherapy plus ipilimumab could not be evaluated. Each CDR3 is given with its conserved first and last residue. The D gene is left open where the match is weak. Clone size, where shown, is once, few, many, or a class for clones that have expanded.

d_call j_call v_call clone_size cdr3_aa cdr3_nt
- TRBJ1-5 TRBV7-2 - CASKRGGEGQPQHF TGTGCCAGCAAGAGGGGCGGGGAGGGTCAGCCCCAGCATTTT
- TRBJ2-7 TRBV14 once CASSQMTGTPVEQYF TGTGCCAGCAGCCAAATGACAGGGACTCCCGTCGAGCAGTACTTC
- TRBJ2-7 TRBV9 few CASSARGGPSEQYF TGTGCCAGCAGCGCAAGGGGGGGGCCATCCGAGCAGTACTTC
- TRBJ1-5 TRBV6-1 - CASSEQGSAYSNQPQHF TGTGCCAGCAGTGAACAGGGGTCGGCATATAGCAATCAGCCCCAGCATTTT
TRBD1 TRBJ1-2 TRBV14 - CASSQGLRGTVNYGYTF TGTGCCAGCAGCCAAGGCCTTCGGGGGACAGTTAACTATGGCTACACCTTC
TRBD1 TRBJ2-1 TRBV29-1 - CSASSGTGIHEQFF TGCAGCGCCTCTTCCGGGACAGGGATACATGAGCAGTTCTTC
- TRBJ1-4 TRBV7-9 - CASSLQGTNEKLFF TGTGCCAGCAGCTTACAGGGAACTAATGAAAAACTGTTTTTT
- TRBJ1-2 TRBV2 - CASSERSPNYGYTF TGTGCCAGCAGTGAGAGGAGCCCAAACTATGGCTACACCTTC
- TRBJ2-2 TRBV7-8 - CASSWGAAGGELFF TGTGCCAGCAGCTGGGGAGCTGCGGGCGGGGAGCTGTTTTTT
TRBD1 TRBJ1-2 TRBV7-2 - CASSSSGTGRGYTF TGTGCCAGCAGCTCCTCCGGGACAGGGCGAGGCTACACCTTC
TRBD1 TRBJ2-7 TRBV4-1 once CASRGQGSYEQYF TGCGCCAGCAGAGGACAGGGCTCCTACGAGCAGTACTTC
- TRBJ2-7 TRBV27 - CASSLRGGEQYF TGTGCCAGCAGTTTAAGGGGCGGAGAGCAGTACTTC
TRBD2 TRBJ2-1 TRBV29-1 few CSVDALAGVRRSYNEQFF TGCAGCGTTGACGCCCTAGCGGGAGTACGTAGGTCCTACAATGAGCAGTTCTTC
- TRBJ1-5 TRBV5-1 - CASSPEAGGNQPQHF TGCGCCAGCAGCCCGGAGGCCGGGGGCAATCAGCCCCAGCATTTT
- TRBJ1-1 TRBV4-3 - CASSQDRAGMNTEAFF TGCGCCAGCAGCCAAGATCGGGCAGGGATGAACACTGAAGCTTTCTTT
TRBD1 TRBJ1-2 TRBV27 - CASSPRTGTVGWGYTF TGTGCCAGCAGTCCGAGGACAGGGACGGTGGGTTGGGGCTACACCTTC
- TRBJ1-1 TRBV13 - CASWRGRDERTEAFF TGTGCCAGCTGGAGGGGCAGGGACGAAAGGACTGAAGCTTTCTTT
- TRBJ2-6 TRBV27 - CASSPPGELAGANVLTF TGTGCCAGCAGCCCACCAGGGGAGCTAGCCGGGGCCAACGTCCTGACTTTC
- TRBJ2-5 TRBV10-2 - CASSEREAQYF TGCGCCAGCAGTGAGAGGGAGGCCCAGTACTTC
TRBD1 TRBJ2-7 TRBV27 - CASSSDRVLGEQYF TGTGCCAGCAGTTCAGACAGGGTTTTGGGCGAGCAGTACTTC
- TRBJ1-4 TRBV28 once CASRAGTGQVEKLFF TGTGCCAGCAGAGCCGGAACGGGACAAGTTGAAAAACTGTTTTTT
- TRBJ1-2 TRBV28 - CASTQSGVDYGYTF TGTGCCAGCACCCAGAGCGGAGTGGACTATGGCTACACCTTC
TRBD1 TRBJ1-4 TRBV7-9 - CASSWGQEFNEKLFF TGTGCCAGCAGCTGGGGACAGGAGTTTAATGAAAAACTGTTTTTT
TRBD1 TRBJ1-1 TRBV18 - CASSPDRARNTEAFF TGTGCCAGCTCACCAGACAGGGCAAGAAACACTGAAGCTTTCTTT
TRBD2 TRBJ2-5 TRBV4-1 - CASSQNAGGGTQETQYF TGCGCCAGCAGCCAAAATGCGGGCGGGGGGACCCAAGAGACCCAGTACTTC
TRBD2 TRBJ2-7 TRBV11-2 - CASSVLAGAAAYEQYF TGTGCCAGCAGCGTCCTAGCGGGAGCGGCGGCCTACGAGCAGTACTTC
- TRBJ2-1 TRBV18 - CASSPGLGTYNEQFF TGTGCCAGCTCACCTGGTCTAGGCACCTACAATGAGCAGTTCTTC
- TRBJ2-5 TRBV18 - CASSLNGPTGEGTQYF TGTGCCAGCTCACTGAACGGGCCGACAGGGGAGGGGACCCAGTACTTC
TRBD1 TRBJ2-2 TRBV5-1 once CASSSGQGANTGELFF TGCGCCAGCAGCTCGGGACAGGGTGCGAACACCGGGGAGCTGTTTTTT
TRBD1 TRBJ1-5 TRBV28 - CASSYGTGHQPQHF TGTGCCAGCAGTTACGGGACAGGACATCAGCCCCAGCATTTT
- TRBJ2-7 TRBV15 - CATSRDQGPSYEQYF TGTGCCACCAGCAGAGATCAGGGGCCATCCTACGAGCAGTACTTC
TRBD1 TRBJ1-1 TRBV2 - CASRPGQGLGGYTEAFF TGTGCCAGCAGACCGGGACAGGGTCTTGGGGGGTACACTGAAGCTTTCTTT
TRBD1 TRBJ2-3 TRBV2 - CASSYMGQGGDTQYF TGTGCCAGCAGCTATATGGGACAGGGGGGAGATACGCAGTATTTT
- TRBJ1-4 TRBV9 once CASSVTGATNEKLFF TGTGCCAGCAGCGTCACAGGTGCAACTAATGAAAAACTGTTTTTT
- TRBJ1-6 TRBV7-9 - CASSSQNSPLHF TGTGCCAGCAGCTCACAGAATTCACCCCTCCACTTT